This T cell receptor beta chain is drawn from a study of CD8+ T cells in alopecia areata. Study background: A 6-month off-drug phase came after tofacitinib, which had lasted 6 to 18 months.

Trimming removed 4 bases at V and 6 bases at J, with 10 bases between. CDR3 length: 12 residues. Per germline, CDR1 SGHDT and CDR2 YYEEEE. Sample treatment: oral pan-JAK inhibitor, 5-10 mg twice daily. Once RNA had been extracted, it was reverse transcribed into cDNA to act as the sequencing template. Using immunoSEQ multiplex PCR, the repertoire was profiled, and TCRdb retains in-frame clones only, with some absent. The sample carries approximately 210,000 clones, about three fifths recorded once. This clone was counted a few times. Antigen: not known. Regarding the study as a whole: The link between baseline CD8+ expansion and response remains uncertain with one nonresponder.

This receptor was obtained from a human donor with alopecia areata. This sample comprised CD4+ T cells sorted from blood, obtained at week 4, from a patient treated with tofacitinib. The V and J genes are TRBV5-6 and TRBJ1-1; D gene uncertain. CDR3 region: CASSPGRAEAFF. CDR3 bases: TGTGCCAGCAGCCCCGGACGGGCTGAAGCTTTCTTT.